Below are 24 T cell receptor beta chains sequenced from a single sample in a study of blood T cell repertoires in COVID-19. Clones were read by immunoSEQ multiplex PCR, and TCRdb kept only the in-frame ones, dropping some. The sample gives some 150,000 clones, roughly 90% of which show up once; approximately 3% is in the top ten. Material for sequencing was peripheral blood. The receptors here all came from a man between 60 and 70 years old with acute or convalescent COVID-19.

The J gene is TRBJ1-1, the V gene TRBV11-2; 8 bases map to TRBD1. After removal of 3 bases from V and 10 bases from J, the junction contained 7 bases not matched to a gene. CDR1 SGHAT and CDR2 FQNNGV come from the germline V gene. The length of the CDR3 is 13 residues. The CDR3 nucleotides read TGTGCCAGCAGCTTGGACAGGGCATCACCAGCTTTCTTT. Protein product: CASSLDRASPAFF.

This clone has more than one count but fewer than ten. The V gene is TRBV19, the J gene TRBJ1-6; D gene unclear. With 3 bases removed from V and 0 bases from J, the gap between germline ends came to 12 bases. The CDR3 covers 17 residues. Germline values: CDR1 LNHDA, CDR2 SQIVND (reference sequence). The CDR3 protein is CASSIGGISSYNSPLHF. CDR3 nucleotides: TGTGCCAGTAGTATTGGAGGGATAAGCTCCTATAATTCACCCCTCCACTTT. The whole variable domain, remainder taken from reference TRBV19 and TRBJ1-6, is DGGITQSPKYLFRKEGQNVTLSCEQNLNHDAMYWYRQDPGQGLRLIYYSQIVNDFQKGDIAEGYSVSREKKESFPLTVTSAQKNPTAFYLCASSIGGISSYNSPLHFGNGTRLTVT.

This clone came up a few times. CDR3 in amino acids: CASSAMETQYF. In DNA form, the CDR3 reads TGTGCCAGCAGTGCTATGGAGACCCAGTACTTC. This chain uses TRBV2 with TRBJ2-5, with D hard to call. The V gene's germline CDR1 is SNHLY and CDR2 FYNNEI. This CDR3 has 11 amino acids. V was shortened by 4 bases and J by 5 bases, with 5 bases between the two germline ends.

This chain connects TRBV19 to TRBJ1-5, with 9 bases fitting TRBD1. This CDR3 contains 15 residues. The J segment lost 4 bases and the V segment lost 6 bases, leaving 7 bases of the junction unmatched. Germline V gives CDR1 LNHDA, CDR2 SQIVND (reference sequence). The DNA of the CDR3 is TGTGCCAGTAGCACACCGGGACAGGGAAATCAGCCCCAGCATTTT. It specifies CASSTPGQGNQPQHF.

This chain uses TRBV6-2 or TRBV6-3 with TRBJ1-2; TRBD1 is a possible D gene (6 bases). Germline loops: CDR1 MNHEY, CDR2 SVGEGT. There are 14 residues in the CDR3. Trimming cost V 5 bases and J 4 bases, with 14 bases left between them. This CDR3 reads CASSGNREIYGYTF. In DNA, the CDR3 is TGTGCCAGCAGTGGAAACAGGGAGATCTATGGCTACACCTTC.

The rearrangement uses TRBV11-2 and TRBJ2-7, with 7 bases that match TRBD1. V lost 5 bases and J lost 3; bases outside the gene matches: 7. The CDR3 has 14 amino acids. Germline lookup yields CDR1 SGHAT and CDR2 FQNNGV. CDR3 nucleotides: TGTGCCAGCAGCCCGGGACAGTCGATCTACGAGCAGTACTTC. Translating gives CASSPGQSIYEQYF.

This chain uses TRBV7-9 with TRBJ1-2; 8 bases align to TRBD1. The germline gives CDR1 SEHNR, CDR2 FQNEAQ (reference sequence). Trimming took 5 bases from V and 1 from J; bases not matched to a gene: 9. The CDR3 is 16 amino acids. This CDR3 reads CASSPQGQGVNYGYTF. The CDR3 DNA follows: TGTGCCAGCAGCCCCCAAGGACAGGGAGTTAACTATGGCTACACCTTC. Together with reference TRBV7-9 and TRBJ1-2, the CDR3 gives the full variable domain: DTGVSQNPRHKITKRGQNVTFRCDPISEHNRLYWYRQTLGQGPEFLTYFQNEAQLEKSRLLSDRFSAERPKGSFSTLEIQRTEQGDSAMYLCASSPQGQGVNYGYTFGSGTRLTVV.

The V call is TRBV2, the J call TRBJ1-5, with 9 bases matching TRBD1. Per the germline V gene, CDR1 is SNHLY and CDR2 is FYNNEI. V shed 7 bases and J 4 bases; nucleotides not matched to a gene: 2. The CDR3 runs 13 residues. The CDR3 DNA follows: TGTGCCAGCAACAGGGGGCTGAATCAGCCCCAGCATTTT. This codes for CASNRGLNQPQHF.

The rearrangement joins TRBV3-1 (or the pseudogene TRBV3-2) to TRBJ2-2; 8 bases align to TRBD1. After removal of 5 bases from V and 5 bases from J, the junction contained 4 bases not matched to a gene. Germline V lookup: CDR1 LGHDT, CDR2 YNNKEL (reference sequence). The CDR3 is 14 residues long. The CDR3 loop is CASSSRQGTGELFF. The CDR3 region has the DNA TGTGCCAGCAGCTCCCGACAGGGGACCGGGGAGCTGTTTTTT.

The J gene is TRBJ2-7, the V gene TRBV3-1 (or the pseudogene TRBV3-2); weak D call: TRBD1 (5 bases). The CDR3 contains 11 residues. Trimming removed 6 bases from V and 2 bases from J, with 5 bases in between. CDR1 LGHDT and CDR2 YNNKEL come from the germline V gene (reference sequence). The CDR3 region has the DNA TGTGCCAGCAGAGGGGCCTACGAGCAGTACTTC. Protein product: CASRGAYEQYF.

V gene TRBV2 combines with J gene TRBJ2-2; no clear D gene. The CDR3 sequence is 14 residues long. Per the germline V gene, CDR1 is SNHLY and CDR2 is FYNNEI. V was pared by 3 bases and J by 3 bases, with 8 bases between. DNA for the CDR3: TGTGCCAGCAGTGAGGGCTGGGACACCGGGGAGCTGTTTTTT. This codes for CASSEGWDTGELFF.

The gene calls are TRBV9 and TRBJ1-4; D remains ambiguous. CDR1 is SGDLS, CDR2 YYNGEE, per germline. V lost 3 bases and J 0 bases, leaving 6 bases between the germline ends. The CDR3 has 14 residues. CDR3 region: CASSATATNEKLFF. DNA for the CDR3: TGTGCCAGCAGCGCGACTGCAACTAATGAAAAACTGTTTTTT.

The gene calls are TRBV11-2 and TRBJ1-1, with 8 bases fitting TRBD1. The CDR3 runs 17 residues. After removal of 1 base from V and 4 bases from J, the junction contained 11 bases not matched to a gene. From germline, CDR1 is SGHAT and CDR2 FQNNGV. The CDR3 nucleotides read TGTGCCAGCAGCTTAGTCAGAGTGGACAGGGCGGGCACTGAAGCTTTCTTT. Its protein is CASSLVRVDRAGTEAFF.

V and J are TRBV2 and TRBJ1-1, with 7 bases fitting TRBD1. Germline V gene sequence: CDR1 SNHLY, CDR2 FYNNEI. J gave up 5 bases and V 6 bases, and 6 bases lay outside the gene matches. CDR3 length: 13 residues. CDR3 region: CASRHTGETEAFF. For the CDR3, the DNA is TGTGCCAGCAGACATACAGGGGAAACTGAAGCTTTCTTT.

The sample holds a few counts of this clone. This chain's CDR3 is CASSISGGELDTQYF. The DNA for the CDR3 is TGTGCCAGCAGCATTAGCGGGGGGGAACTAGATACGCAGTATTTT. V and J are TRBV7-2 and TRBJ2-3; TRBD2 matches 11 bases. CDR3 length: 15 residues. With 5 bases clipped from V and 5 bases from J, the junction kept 6 bases outside the gene matches. Germline lookup yields CDR1 SGHTA and CDR2 FQGNSA.

The V call is TRBV25-1, the J call TRBJ2-7; TRBD1 matches at 7 bases. The trim removed 6 bases at V and 2 bases at J, leaving 10 bases unmatched. Germline V gene lookup returns CDR1 MGHDK and CDR2 SYGVNS. The CDR3 has 15 amino acids. The CDR3 DNA sequence: TGTGCCAGCAGGAGGGCCGGGACAGAAGCCTACGAGCAGTACTTC. Amino acids: CASRRAGTEAYEQYF.

The J gene is TRBJ1-6, the V gene TRBV30, with 9 bases fitting TRBD1. There are 16 residues in the CDR3. V lost 8 bases to trimming and J lost 0 bases; unmatched junction nucleotides: 8. CDR1 and CDR2 (germline): GTSNPN, SVGIG (reference sequence). The CDR3 sequence is CAGRGQGRSYNSPLHF. The CDR3, as DNA: TGTGCCGGACGGGGACAGGGACGCTCCTATAATTCACCCCTCCACTTT.

The rearrangement links TRBV6-5 to TRBJ1-2; TRBD1 is a possible D gene (6 bases). CDR1 is MNHEY and CDR2 is SVGAGI in the germline V gene. Trimming took 8 bases from V and 6 from J, leaving 16 bases between them. The CDR3 length is 13 residues. The CDR3 sequence: CASGTGSQDGYTF. Written as DNA, the CDR3 is TGTGCCAGCGGAACAGGGAGCCAGGATGGCTACACCTTC.

The chain couples TRBV5-1 to TRBJ1-1, with 9 nucleotides matching TRBD1. CDR3 length: 16 residues. The junction had 7 bases not matched to a gene; V was cut back by 2 bases and J by 2 bases. Germline CDR1 reads SGHRS; CDR2 reads YFSETQ. CDR3 protein: CASSLTPGQGNTEAFF. The CDR3 coding sequence is TGCGCCAGCAGCTTAACTCCGGGACAGGGTAACACTGAAGCTTTCTTT.

This clone was picked up one time. The rearrangement joins TRBV7-6 to TRBJ1-4; 12 bases map to TRBD1. The length of the CDR3 is 15 residues. CDR1 is SGHVS, CDR2 FNYEAQ, per germline. The junction had 6 bases not matched to a gene; V was cut back by 5 bases and J by 8 bases. The DNA of the CDR3 is TGTGCCAGCAGCCAGGGACAGGGGGCGGGAGAAAAACTGTTTTTT. Protein: CASSQGQGAGEKLFF.

The chain employs TRBV5-1 and TRBJ2-2; 11 bases are a match to TRBD1. CDR1 SGHRS and CDR2 YFSETQ come from the germline V gene. The trim removed 4 bases at V and 4 bases at J, leaving 3 bases unmatched. The CDR3 spans 15 residues. CDR3 bases: TGCGCCAGCAGCCCCGGACAGGGGGCCACCGGGGAGCTGTTTTTT. This sequence encodes CASSPGQGATGELFF. Full variable domain (missing parts from reference TRBV5-1 and TRBJ2-2): KAGVTQTPRYLIKTRGQQVTLSCSPISGHRSVSWYQQTPGQGLQFLFEYFSETQRNKGNFPGRFSGRQFSNSRSEMNVSTLELGDSALYLCASSPGQGATGELFFGEGSRLTVL.

The chain has TRBV2 and TRBJ1-2; maybe TRBD1 (5 bases). V was clipped by 1 base and J by 3 bases, with 9 bases between them. Germline-derived CDR1 and CDR2 are SNHLY and FYNNEI. The CDR3 is made up of 14 amino acids. The CDR3, as DNA: TGTGCCAGCAGTGAAGTTGGGGCGGACTATGGCTACACCTTC. Encoded protein: CASSEVGADYGYTF.

The genes are TRBV12-5 and TRBJ2-7; D gene uncertain. CDR1 and CDR2 from the germline V gene are LGHNT and FRNRAP. Trimming pared 2 bases from V and 6 bases from J, leaving 14 bases between. CDR3 length: 14 residues. This chain's CDR3 is CASGLSSATREQYF. Written as DNA, the CDR3 is TGTGCTAGTGGTTTGTCGAGTGCTACGCGCGAGCAGTACTTC.

This rearrangement joins TRBV7-9 to TRBJ2-5; D is undetermined. CDR3 length: 13 amino acids. CDR1 and CDR2 from the germline V gene are SEHNR and FQNEAQ (reference sequence). Trimming cost V 3 bases and J 1 base, with 6 bases left between them. CDR3 sequence reads: CASSLNSQETQYF. CDR3 nucleotides: TGTGCCAGCAGCTTGAACAGCCAAGAGACCCAGTACTTC. Using reference TRBV7-9 and TRBJ2-5 for the parts outside the CDR3, the full variable domain is DTGVSQNPRHKITKRGQNVTFRCDPISEHNRLYWYRQTLGQGPEFLTYFQNEAQLEKSRLLSDRFSAERPKGSFSTLEIQRTEQGDSAMYLCASSLNSQETQYFGPGTRLLVL.